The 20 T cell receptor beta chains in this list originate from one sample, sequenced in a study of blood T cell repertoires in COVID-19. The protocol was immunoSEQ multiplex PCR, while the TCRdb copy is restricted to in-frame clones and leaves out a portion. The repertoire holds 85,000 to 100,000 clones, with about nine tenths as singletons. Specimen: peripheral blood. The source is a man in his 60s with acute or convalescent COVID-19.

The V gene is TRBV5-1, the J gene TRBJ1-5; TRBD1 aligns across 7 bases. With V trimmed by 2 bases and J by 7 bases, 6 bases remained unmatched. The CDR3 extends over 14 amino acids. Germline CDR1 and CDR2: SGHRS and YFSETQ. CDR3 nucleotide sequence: TGCGCCAGCAGCTTAGGGGGCCTTGAGCAGCCCCAGCATTTT. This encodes CASSLGGLEQPQHF.

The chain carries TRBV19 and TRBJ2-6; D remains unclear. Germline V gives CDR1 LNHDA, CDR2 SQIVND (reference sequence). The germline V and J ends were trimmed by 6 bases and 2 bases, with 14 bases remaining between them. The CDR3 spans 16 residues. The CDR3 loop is CASSPALSAGANVLTF. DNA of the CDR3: TGTGCCAGTAGCCCCGCGTTGAGTGCTGGGGCCAACGTCCTGACTTTC. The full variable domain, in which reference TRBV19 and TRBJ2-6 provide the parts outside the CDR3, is DGGITQSPKYLFRKEGQNVTLSCEQNLNHDAMYWYRQDPGQGLRLIYYSQIVNDFQKGDIAEGYSVSREKKESFPLTVTSAQKNPTAFYLCASSPALSAGANVLTFGAGSRLTVL.

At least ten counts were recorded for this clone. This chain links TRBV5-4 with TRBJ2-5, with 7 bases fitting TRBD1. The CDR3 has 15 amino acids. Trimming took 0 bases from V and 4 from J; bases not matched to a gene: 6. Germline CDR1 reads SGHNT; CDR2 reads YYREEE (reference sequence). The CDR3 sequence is CASSLGQGVGETQYF. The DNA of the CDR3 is TGTGCCAGCAGCTTGGGGCAGGGGGTCGGAGAGACCCAGTACTTC.

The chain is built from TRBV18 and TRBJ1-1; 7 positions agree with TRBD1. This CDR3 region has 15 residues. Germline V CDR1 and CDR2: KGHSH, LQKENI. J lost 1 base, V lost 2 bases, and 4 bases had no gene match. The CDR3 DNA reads TGTGCCAGCTCACCAGTGGAGGGGGCGAACACTGAAGCTTTCTTT. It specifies CASSPVEGANTEAFF. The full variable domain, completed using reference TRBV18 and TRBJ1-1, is NAGVMQNPRHLVRRRGQEARLRCSPMKGHSHVYWYRQLPEEGLKFMVYLQKENIIDESGMPKERFSAEFPKEGPSILRIQQVVRGDSAAYFCASSPVEGANTEAFFGQGTRLTVV.

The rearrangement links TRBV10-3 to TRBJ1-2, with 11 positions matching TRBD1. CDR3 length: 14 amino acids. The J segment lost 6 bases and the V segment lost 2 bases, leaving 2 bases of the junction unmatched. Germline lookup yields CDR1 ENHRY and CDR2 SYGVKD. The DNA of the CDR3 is TGTGCCATCAGTGAGGGACAGGGGGCGCATGGCTACACCTTC. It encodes CAISEGQGAHGYTF.

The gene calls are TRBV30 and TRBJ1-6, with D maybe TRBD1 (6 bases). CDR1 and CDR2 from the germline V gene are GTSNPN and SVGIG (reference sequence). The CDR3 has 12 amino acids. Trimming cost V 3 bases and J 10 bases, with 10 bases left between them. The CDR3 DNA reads TGTGCCTGGAGACAGGGTTGGTCACCCCTCCACTTT. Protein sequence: CAWRQGWSPLHF.

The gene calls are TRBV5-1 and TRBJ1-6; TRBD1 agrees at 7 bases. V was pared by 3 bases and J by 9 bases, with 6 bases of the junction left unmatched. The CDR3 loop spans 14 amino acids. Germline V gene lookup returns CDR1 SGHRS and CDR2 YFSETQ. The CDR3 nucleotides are TGCGCCAGCAGCTATGGGACAGAAGGTTCACCCCTCCACTTT. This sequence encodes CASSYGTEGSPLHF.

The CDR3 loop is CASSSLTTAPGAHVETQYF. CDR3 nucleotide sequence: TGTGCCAGCAGTTCCCTGACAACCGCCCCAGGGGCGCATGTGGAGACCCAGTACTTC. The chain joins TRBV27 to TRBJ2-5; TRBD1 is a possible D gene (6 bases). The CDR3 is 19 residues long. Trimming stripped 4 bases from V and 5 bases from J, with 29 bases between. The germline gives CDR1 MNHEY, CDR2 SMNVEV (reference sequence).

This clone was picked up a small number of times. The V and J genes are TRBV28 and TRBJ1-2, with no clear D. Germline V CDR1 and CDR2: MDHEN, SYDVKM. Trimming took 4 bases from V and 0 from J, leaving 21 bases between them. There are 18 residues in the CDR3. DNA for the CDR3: TGTGCCAGCAGTTCCACCCTCGGCGCACAGACCTCTAACTATGGCTACACCTTC. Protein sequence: CASSSTLGAQTSNYGYTF.

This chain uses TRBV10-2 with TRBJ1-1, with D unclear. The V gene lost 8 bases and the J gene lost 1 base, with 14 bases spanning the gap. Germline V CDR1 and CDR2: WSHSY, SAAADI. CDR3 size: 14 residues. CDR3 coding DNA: TGCGCCAGCTCCAGCGGTCGGGGGAACACTGAAGCTTTCTTT. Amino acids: CASSSGRGNTEAFF.

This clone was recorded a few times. The CDR3 DNA is TGTGCCAGCAGCACATCGAGAGGTCAGCCCCAGCATTTT. It codes for CASSTSRGQPQHF. This rearrangement joins TRBV6-5 to TRBJ1-5; D is uncertain. The germline V and J ends were trimmed by 6 bases and 6 bases, with 12 bases remaining between them. The CDR3 is 13 residues long. Germline CDR1 reads MNHEY; CDR2 reads SVGAGI.

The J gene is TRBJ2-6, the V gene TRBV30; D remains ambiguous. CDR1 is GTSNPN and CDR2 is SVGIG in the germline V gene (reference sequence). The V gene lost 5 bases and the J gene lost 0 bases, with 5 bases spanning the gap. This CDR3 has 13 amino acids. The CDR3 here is CAWAISGANVLTF. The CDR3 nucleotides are TGTGCCTGGGCGATCTCTGGGGCCAACGTCCTGACTTTC.

The chain's CDR3 is CASSYQGRPGGYTF. DNA for the CDR3: TGTGCCAGCAGTTATCAAGGACGCCCGGGAGGCTACACCTTC. J is TRBJ1-2 and V is TRBV27; D call uncertain. The CDR3 length is 14 residues. V gave up 4 bases and J gave up 8 bases, with 17 bases separating them. Germline CDR1 MNHEY, CDR2 SMNVEV (reference sequence).

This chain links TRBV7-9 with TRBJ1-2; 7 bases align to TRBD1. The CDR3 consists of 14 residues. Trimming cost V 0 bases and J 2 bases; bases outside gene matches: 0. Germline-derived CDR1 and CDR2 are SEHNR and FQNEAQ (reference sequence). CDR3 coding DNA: TGTGCCAGCAGCTTAGCGACAGGGAACTATGGCTACACCTTC. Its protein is CASSLATGNYGYTF.

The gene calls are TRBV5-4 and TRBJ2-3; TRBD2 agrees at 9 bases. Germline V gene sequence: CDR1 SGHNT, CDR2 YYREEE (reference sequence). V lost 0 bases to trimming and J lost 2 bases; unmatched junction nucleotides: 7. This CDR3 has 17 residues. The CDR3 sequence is CASSLGGASGDTDTQYF. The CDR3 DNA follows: TGTGCCAGCAGCTTGGGGGGGGCTAGCGGGGACACAGATACGCAGTATTTT.

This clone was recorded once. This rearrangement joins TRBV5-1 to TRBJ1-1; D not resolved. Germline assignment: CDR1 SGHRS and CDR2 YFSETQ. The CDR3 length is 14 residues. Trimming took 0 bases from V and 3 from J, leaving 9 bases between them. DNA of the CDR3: TGCGCCAGCAGCTTGGCCGGGTGGGACACTGAAGCTTTCTTT. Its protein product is CASSLAGWDTEAFF.

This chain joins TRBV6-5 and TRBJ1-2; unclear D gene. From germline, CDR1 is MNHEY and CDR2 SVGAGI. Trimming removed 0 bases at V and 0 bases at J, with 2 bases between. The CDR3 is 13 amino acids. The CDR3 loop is CASSYSANYGYTF. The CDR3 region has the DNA TGTGCCAGCAGTTACTCCGCTAACTATGGCTACACCTTC.

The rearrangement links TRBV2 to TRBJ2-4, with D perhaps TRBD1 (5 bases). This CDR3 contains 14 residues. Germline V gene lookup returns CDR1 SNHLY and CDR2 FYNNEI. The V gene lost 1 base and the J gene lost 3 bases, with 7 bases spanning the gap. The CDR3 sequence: CASSEGGRKNIQYF. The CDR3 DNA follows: TGTGCCAGCAGTGAAGGGGGCCGCAAAAACATTCAGTACTTC.

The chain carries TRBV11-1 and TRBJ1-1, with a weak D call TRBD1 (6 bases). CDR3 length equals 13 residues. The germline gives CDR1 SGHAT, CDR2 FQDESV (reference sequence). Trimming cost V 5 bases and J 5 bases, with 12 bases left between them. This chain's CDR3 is CASSARGGTEAFF. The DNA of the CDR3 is TGTGCCAGCAGCGCAAGGGGGGGGACTGAAGCTTTCTTT.

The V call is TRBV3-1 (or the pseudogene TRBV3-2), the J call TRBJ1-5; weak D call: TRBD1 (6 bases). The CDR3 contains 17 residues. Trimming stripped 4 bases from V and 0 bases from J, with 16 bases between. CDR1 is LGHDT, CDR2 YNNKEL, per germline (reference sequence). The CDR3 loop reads CASSRGGGINSNQPQHF. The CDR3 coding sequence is TGTGCCAGCAGCCGAGGGGGGGGAATTAATAGCAATCAGCCCCAGCATTTT.